The source of this TCR beta chain is a study of identical twins. The V gene end was trimmed by 5 bases and the J gene end by 9 bases; junction bases not matched to a gene: 11. This CDR3 comprises 15 residues. Germline V gene sequence: CDR1 SNHLY, CDR2 FYNNEI. TCRdb reanalysed the 5' RACE reads using MiXCR and keeps one entry per CDR3 protein. The sample carries roughly 690,000 distinct CDR3 sequences, over 20% recorded once. These data are also associated with another study on T cells expressing NK-cell markers.

The chain recombines TRBV2 with TRBJ2-1; 9 bases line up with TRBD2. The sequencing input was PBMCs. This clonotype was sampled from a woman in her late teens or twenties in good health. CDR3 sequence reads: CASSFGREGIGEQFF. CDR3 nucleotides: TGTGCCAGCAGTTTCGGGCGGGAGGGTATAGGTGAGCAGTTCTTC.